Listed here are 25 T cell receptor beta chains from one sample, sequenced in a study of monozygotic twins with inflammatory bowel disease. From its re-call of the 5' RACE reads, TCRdb lists each CDR3 protein once, without DNA. The sample table includes fewer than 550,000 distinct CDR3 sequences. Sequencing was done on a sample of blood. The receptors were gathered from a human donor with ulcerative colitis or Crohn's disease, or a healthy co-twin of an affected twin (not recorded which).

The chain is built from TRBV5-4 and TRBJ2-2; the D call from TCRdb, TRBD1, cannot be confirmed without DNA. The CDR3 totals 15 residues. CDR1 and CDR2 from the germline V gene are SGHNT and YYREEE (reference sequence). The CDR3 reads CASSLPQGNTGELFF.

The V and J genes are TRBV28 and TRBJ1-4; TCRdb's assignment of TRBD1 cannot be checked, as there is no DNA. This CDR3 is built from 15 residues. CDR1 and CDR2 from the germline V gene are MDHEN and SYDVKM. The CDR3 spells CASSRPRTGNEKLFF.

The chain employs TRBV7-9 and TRBJ2-2. Germline V gene data show CDR1 as SEHNR and CDR2 as FQNEAQ (reference sequence). The CDR3 is 15 residues long. CDR3 in amino acids: CASSLKDGPTGELFF. The full variable domain, with the rest looked up from reference TRBV7-9 and TRBJ2-2, is DTGVSQNPRHKITKRGQNVTFRCDPISEHNRLYWYRQTLGQGPEFLTYFQNEAQLEKSRLLSDRFSAERPKGSFSTLEIQRTEQGDSAMYLCASSLKDGPTGELFFGEGSRLTVL.

The V and J genes are TRBV12-3 or TRBV12-4 and TRBJ2-5; TCRdb's D call, TRBD2, is unchecked because there is no DNA. CDR3 length: 14 amino acids. This CDR3 is CASSTRGPGETQYF.

The gene calls are TRBV25-1 and TRBJ2-3; there is no DNA to check the TCRdb D call of TRBD2. Germline lookup yields CDR1 MGHDK and CDR2 SYGVNS. The CDR3 consists of 19 residues. This CDR3 reads CASSSLGTSGGAWTDTQYF.

This rearrangement joins TRBV5-6 to TRBJ1-5; TCRdb's D call of TRBD1 is untestable without DNA. CDR1 is SGHDT, CDR2 YYEEEE, per germline. CDR3 length equals 15 residues. This chain's CDR3 is CASSSTGGHWQPQHF.

This chain links TRBV12-3 or TRBV12-4 with TRBJ2-4. The CDR3 runs 14 residues. The CDR3 here is CASRGWAVKNIQYF.

The J gene is TRBJ2-1, the V gene TRBV11-3; TCRdb names TRBD2, which stays unverified in the absence of DNA. Germline CDR1 and CDR2: SGHNT and YENEEA. The CDR3 loop spans 18 amino acids. The CDR3 spells CASSSGLAGGFAHNEQFF.

The rearrangement uses TRBV5-5 and TRBJ2-5; there is no DNA to check the TCRdb D call of TRBD1. Germline CDR1 SGHKS, CDR2 YYEKEE (reference sequence). The CDR3 has 15 amino acids. CDR3 sequence: CASSLLSGQTETQYF.

CDR3 sequence: CSVASGTDYGYTF. V is TRBV29-1 and J is TRBJ1-2; the TCRdb D gene call, TRBD1, has no DNA to confirm it. The CDR3 totals 13 residues. In germline, CDR1 is SQVTM, CDR2 ANQGSEA.

This sequence joins TRBV2 and TRBJ2-1; TCRdb lists TRBD2, though no DNA is available to test this call. CDR3 length equals 14 residues. Germline CDR1 reads SNHLY; CDR2 reads FYNNEI. The chain's CDR3 is CASRGLSPYNEQFF.

The J gene is TRBJ2-7, the V gene TRBV6-5. Per germline, CDR1 MNHEY and CDR2 SVGAGI. The CDR3 consists of 16 residues. The CDR3 loop reads CASRSPGGGRIYEQYF.

CDR3 region: CAISGTSGGANNEQFF. The chain recombines TRBV10-3 with TRBJ2-1; TCRdb picks TRBD2, but there is no DNA to check that call. Germline V CDR1 and CDR2: ENHRY, SYGVKD. CDR3 length: 16 amino acids.

The J gene is TRBJ1-6, the V gene TRBV2; TCRdb designates TRBD1, a call that cannot be tested without DNA. The germline CDR1 and CDR2 sequences are SNHLY and FYNNEI. CDR3 length equals 15 residues. The CDR3 is CASSDLSGGNSPLHF.

This sequence joins TRBV20-1 and TRBJ1-1; without DNA, the TCRdb call of TRBD1 cannot be checked. This CDR3 has 13 residues. In germline, CDR1 is DFQATT, CDR2 SNEGSKA (reference sequence). The CDR3 loop is CSAPGGKNTEAFF.

V and J are TRBV12-3 or TRBV12-4 and TRBJ2-1; TCRdb outputs TRBD2, but without DNA this stays unchecked. The CDR3 is 18 residues long. The CDR3 loop reads CASSPTLWRGSSYNEQFF.

The chain couples TRBV20-1 to TRBJ2-7; there is no DNA to check the TCRdb D call of TRBD1. Germline V gene data show CDR1 as DFQATT and CDR2 as SNEGSKA (reference sequence). The CDR3 consists of 15 residues. CDR3 sequence: CSAPSSGQGSYEQYF.

The CDR3 loop is CASSSDGNTGELFF. The chain uses TRBV12-3 or TRBV12-4 and TRBJ2-2. The CDR3 is 14 amino acids.

The chain's CDR3 is CASSPRTSGGIGNEQFF. The genes are TRBV12-3 or TRBV12-4 and TRBJ2-1; TCRdb designates TRBD2, a call that cannot be tested without DNA. The CDR3 has 17 residues.

This rearrangement joins TRBV21-1 to TRBJ2-1; the D gene TCRdb calls, TRBD2, cannot be checked with no DNA. TRBV21-1 is a documented pseudogene. The CDR3 totals 21 residues. CDR3 in amino acids: CASSKGELAGVNLCTYNEQFF.

This chain connects TRBV5-1 to TRBJ2-2; the TCRdb D gene call, TRBD1, has no DNA to confirm it. The CDR3 sequence is 15 residues long. Germline V lookup: CDR1 SGHRS, CDR2 YFSETQ. The CDR3 is CASSIGTANTGELFF.

This sequence joins TRBV19 and TRBJ2-3; absent DNA, TCRdb's TRBD2 call cannot be checked. Germline V gives CDR1 LNHDA, CDR2 SQIVND (reference sequence). The CDR3 is made up of 14 amino acids. The CDR3 sequence: CASSMAGLSDTQYF.

The chain carries TRBV29-1 and TRBJ2-7; TCRdb names TRBD2, which stays unverified in the absence of DNA. This CDR3 contains 15 residues. Germline V gene sequence: CDR1 SQVTM, CDR2 ANQGSEA. The CDR3 sequence is CSATEGTAISYEQYF.

The V and J genes are TRBV6-9 and TRBJ2-7. The CDR3 extends over 12 amino acids. Germline V gives CDR1 MNHGY, CDR2 SVAAGI. This CDR3 reads CASLRDLYEQYF.

The rearrangement links TRBV6-1 to TRBJ1-2; checking the TCRdb D call of TRBD1 is not possible without DNA. The CDR3 covers 15 residues. Germline CDR1 is MNHNS and CDR2 is SASEGT. The CDR3: CASSQGASGFYGYTF.